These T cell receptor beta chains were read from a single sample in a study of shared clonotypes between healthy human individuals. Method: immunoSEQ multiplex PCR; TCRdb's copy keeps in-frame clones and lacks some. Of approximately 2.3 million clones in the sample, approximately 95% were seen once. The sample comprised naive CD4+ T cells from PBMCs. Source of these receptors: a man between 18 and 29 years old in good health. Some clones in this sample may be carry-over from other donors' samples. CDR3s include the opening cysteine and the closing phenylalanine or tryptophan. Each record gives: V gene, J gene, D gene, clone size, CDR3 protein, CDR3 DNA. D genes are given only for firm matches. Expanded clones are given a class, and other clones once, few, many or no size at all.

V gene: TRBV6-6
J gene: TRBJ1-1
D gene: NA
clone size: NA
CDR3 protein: CASKNRIFGTEAFF
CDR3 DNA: TGTGCCAGCAAAAACCGGATTTTCGGGACTGAAGCTTTCTTT

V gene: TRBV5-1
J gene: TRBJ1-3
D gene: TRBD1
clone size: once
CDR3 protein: CASSSVRQGGNTIYF
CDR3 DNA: TGCGCCAGCAGCTCAGTCCGACAGGGAGGAAACACCATATATTTT

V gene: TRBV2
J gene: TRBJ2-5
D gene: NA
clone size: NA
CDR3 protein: CASSLPRGTSYQETQYF
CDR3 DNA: TGTGCCAGCAGCCTACCCCGAGGGACTTCGTACCAAGAGACCCAGTACTTC

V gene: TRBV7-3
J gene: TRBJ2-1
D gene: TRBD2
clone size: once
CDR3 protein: CASSLERELEQFF
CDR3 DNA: TGTGCCAGCAGCTTAGAGCGGGAACTTGAGCAGTTCTTC

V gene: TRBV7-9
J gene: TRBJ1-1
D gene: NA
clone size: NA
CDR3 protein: CASSLIPAARGTEAFF
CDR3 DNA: TGTGCCAGCAGCTTGATACCCGCTGCGAGGGGCACTGAAGCTTTCTTT

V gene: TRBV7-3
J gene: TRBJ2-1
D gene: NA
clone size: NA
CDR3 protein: CASSIRGSYNEQFF
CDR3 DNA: TGTGCCAGCAGCATCCGGGGGTCCTACAATGAGCAGTTCTTC

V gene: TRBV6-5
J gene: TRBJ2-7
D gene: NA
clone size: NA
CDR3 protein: CASSYRSLGAEQYF
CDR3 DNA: TGTGCCAGCAGTTACCGCTCACTAGGAGCCGAGCAGTACTTC

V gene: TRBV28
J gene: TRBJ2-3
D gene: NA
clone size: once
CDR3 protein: CASTEGPGTDTQYF
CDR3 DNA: TGTGCCAGTACGGAGGGCCCGGGGACAGATACGCAGTATTTT

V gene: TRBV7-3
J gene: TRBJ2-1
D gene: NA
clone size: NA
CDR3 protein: CASSLTRSNEQFF
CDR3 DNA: TGTGCCAGCAGCTTAACCAGGTCCAATGAGCAGTTCTTC

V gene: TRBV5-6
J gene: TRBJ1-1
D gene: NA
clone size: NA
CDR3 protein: CASSFGGINTEAFF
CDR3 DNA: TGTGCCAGCAGCTTCGGGGGTATAAACACTGAAGCTTTCTTT

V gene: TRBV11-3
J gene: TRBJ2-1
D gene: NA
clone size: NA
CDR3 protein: CASSLWGEINEQFF
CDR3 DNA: TGTGCCAGCAGCTTATGGGGCGAGATCAATGAGCAGTTCTTC

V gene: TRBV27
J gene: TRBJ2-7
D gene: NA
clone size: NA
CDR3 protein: CASSLVGLPLSSYEQYF
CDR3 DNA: TGTGCCAGCAGCCTCGTGGGACTCCCCCTAAGCTCCTACGAGCAGTACTTC

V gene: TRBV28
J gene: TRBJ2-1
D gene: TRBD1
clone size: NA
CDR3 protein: CASRLGTGEINEQFF
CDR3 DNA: TGTGCCAGCAGGCTCGGGACAGGGGAAATCAATGAGCAGTTCTTC

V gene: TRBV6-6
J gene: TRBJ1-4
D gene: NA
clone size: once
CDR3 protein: CASSYPPGRTNEKLFF
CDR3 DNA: TGTGCCAGCAGTTACCCCCCGGGACGGACTAATGAAAAACTGTTTTTT

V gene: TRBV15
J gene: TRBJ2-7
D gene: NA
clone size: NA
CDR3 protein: CATSSQQAPGDEQYF
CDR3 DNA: TGTGCCACCAGCAGCCAACAGGCTCCCGGGGACGAGCAGTACTTC

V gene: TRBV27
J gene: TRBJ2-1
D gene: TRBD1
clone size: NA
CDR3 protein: CASSRPGTGINEQFF
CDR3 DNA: TGTGCCAGCAGTAGACCCGGGACAGGGATAAATGAGCAGTTCTTC

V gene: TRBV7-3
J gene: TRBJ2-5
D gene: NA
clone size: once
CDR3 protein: CASSLGQQETQYF
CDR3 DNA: TGTGCCAGCAGCTTAGGACAGCAAGAGACCCAGTACTTC

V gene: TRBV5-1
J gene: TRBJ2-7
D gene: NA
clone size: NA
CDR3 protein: CASSLEPLPTTYEQYF
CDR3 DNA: TGCGCCAGCAGCTTGGAACCGCTCCCAACCACCTACGAGCAGTACTTC

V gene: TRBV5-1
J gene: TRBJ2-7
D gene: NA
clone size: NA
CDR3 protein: CASRRGGSYEQYF
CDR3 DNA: TGCGCCAGCAGGCGGGGTGGGTCCTACGAGCAGTACTTC

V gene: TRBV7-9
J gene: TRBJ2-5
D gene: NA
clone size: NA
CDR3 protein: CASSGPIETQYF
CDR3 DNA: TGTGCCAGCAGTGGGCCAATCGAGACCCAGTACTTC

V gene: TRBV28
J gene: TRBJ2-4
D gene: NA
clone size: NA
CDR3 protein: CASSLYKGDGAKNIQYF
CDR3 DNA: TGTGCCAGCAGTTTATACAAGGGAGACGGAGCCAAAAACATTCAGTACTTC

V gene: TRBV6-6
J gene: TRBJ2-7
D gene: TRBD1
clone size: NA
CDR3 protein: CASSYRPDRVYEQYF
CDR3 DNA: TGTGCCAGCAGTTATCGTCCGGACAGGGTTTACGAGCAGTACTTC

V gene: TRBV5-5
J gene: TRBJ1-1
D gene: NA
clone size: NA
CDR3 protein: CASSFITQGDEAFF
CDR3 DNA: TGTGCCAGCAGTTTTATAACGCAGGGCGACGAAGCTTTCTTT

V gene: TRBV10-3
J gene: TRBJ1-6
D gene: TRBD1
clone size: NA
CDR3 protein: CAIRTGTANSPLHF
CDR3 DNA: TGTGCCATCAGAACCGGGACAGCTAATTCACCCCTCCACTTT